A single sample gave rise to the 16 T cell receptor beta chains below, sequenced in a study of T cell changes during pregnancy in multiple sclerosis. This table comes from immunoSEQ multiplex PCR, and its TCRdb copy is limited to in-frame clones, with some not included. The data show some 69,000 clones, with 90% seen just once and roughly 2.1% held by the top ten. Source: peripheral blood, taken in the second trimester of pregnancy. These receptors all stem from a female donor in good health, enrolled as a control in a pregnancy study.

The chain couples TRBV5-6 to TRBJ1-2; 8 positions match TRBD1. The CDR3 has 14 amino acids. Germline V gene lookup returns CDR1 SGHDT and CDR2 YYEEEE. The V segment lost 0 bases and the J segment 8 bases; nucleotides outside the gene matches: 6. The CDR3 DNA reads as TGTGCCAGCAGCTTGGATCAGGGGGCGCGAGGCTACACCTTC. This encodes CASSLDQGARGYTF. Drawing the rest from reference TRBV5-6 and TRBJ1-2, the complete variable domain is DAGVTQSPTHLIKTRGQQVTLRCSPKSGHDTVSWYQQALGQGPQFIFQYYEEEERQRGNFPDRFSGHQFPNYSSELNVNALLLGDSALYLCASSLDQGARGYTFGSGTRLTVV.

This clone has a handful of counts. The chain has TRBV5-4 and TRBJ1-1; D possibly corresponds to TRBD1 (5 bases). Germline V gene sequence: CDR1 SGHNT, CDR2 YYREEE (reference sequence). The CDR3 runs 15 residues. V was cut by 4 bases and J by 5 bases, with 18 bases left in between. The CDR3 protein is CASSAGTDRLTEAFF. CDR3 in DNA: TGTGCCAGCAGCGCTGGGACTGACCGATTAACTGAAGCTTTCTTT.

This chain joins TRBV28 and TRBJ1-1; D remains unclear. Germline-derived CDR1 and CDR2 are MDHEN and SYDVKM. CDR3 length equals 14 residues. Trimming cost V 0 bases and J 4 bases, with 9 bases left between them. CDR3 region: CASSLWAGATEAFF. The DNA for the CDR3 is TGTGCCAGCAGTTTATGGGCGGGAGCCACTGAAGCTTTCTTT.

The V and J genes are TRBV7-2 and TRBJ2-3; 12 nucleotides match TRBD2. The CDR3 covers 19 residues. Germline V CDR1 and CDR2: SGHTA, FQGNSA. With V trimmed by 5 bases and J by 3 bases, 15 bases remained unmatched. This chain's CDR3 is CASSPPPSGRATLTDTQYF. CDR3 DNA sequence: TGTGCCAGCAGCCCCCCTCCTAGCGGGAGGGCCACCTTAACAGATACGCAGTATTTT.

This clone occurred once. V and J are TRBV12-5 and TRBJ2-2, with 8 positions matching TRBD2. CDR3 length: 15 residues. The ends lost 2 bases at V and 1 base at J; junction bases unmatched: 0. CDR1 and CDR2 (germline): LGHNT, FRNRAP. CDR3 residues: CASGLSGGNTGELFF. For the CDR3, the DNA is TGTGCTAGTGGTTTGAGCGGGGGGAACACCGGGGAGCTGTTTTTT.

This clone was observed a handful of times. The DNA for the CDR3 is TGCAGTGCTAGGGGCTGGCCTGAAGCTTTCTTT. Translation gives CSARGWPEAFF. V and J are TRBV20-1 and TRBJ1-1; unclear D gene. Trimming took off 3 bases at V and 6 bases at J, with 8 bases between the two ends. This CDR3 is 11 amino acids long. Germline CDR1 reads DFQATT; CDR2 reads SNEGSKA (reference sequence).

V and J are TRBV10-3 and TRBJ2-5; tentatively, D is TRBD2 (6 bases). This CDR3 has 17 amino acids. Germline lookup yields CDR1 ENHRY and CDR2 SYGVKD. V was pared by 2 bases and J by 7 bases, with 23 bases between. CDR3 in amino acids: CAISETSIPGSGGTQYF. The CDR3 DNA is TGTGCCATCAGTGAGACGTCTATTCCGGGCTCCGGGGGGACCCAGTACTTC.

The chain recombines TRBV28 with TRBJ2-7; no firm D call. V gave up 3 bases and J gave up 0 bases, with 12 bases separating them. Germline V gene lookup returns CDR1 MDHEN and CDR2 SYDVKM. The CDR3 length is 15 residues. The CDR3 DNA reads TGTGCCAGCAGTTTGGGCTTCCCGAGCTCCTACGAGCAGTACTTC. It is translated as CASSLGFPSSYEQYF.

This chain joins TRBV6-1 and TRBJ1-1; 9 nucleotides line up with TRBD1. This CDR3 is built from 14 residues. Trimming removed 4 bases from V and 5 bases from J; junction bases left unmatched: 5. Looked up from germline, CDR1 is MNHNS and CDR2 is SASEGT. The CDR3 nucleotides are TGTGCCAGCAGTGGATTACAGGGGGCAACTGAAGCTTTCTTT. This sequence encodes CASSGLQGATEAFF.

The rearrangement uses TRBV6-1 and TRBJ2-3; 10 bases map to TRBD2. Trimming at V came to 2 bases and at J to 6 bases, leaving 5 bases not matched to a gene. CDR3 length equals 15 residues. Germline V gene lookup returns CDR1 MNHNS and CDR2 SASEGT. CDR3 in amino acids: CASSELAGDSDTQYF. The CDR3 nucleotides are TGTGCCAGCAGTGAACTAGCGGGAGATTCGGATACGCAGTATTTT.

The table lists this clone with many counts. The rearrangement joins TRBV19 to TRBJ2-3; 10 nucleotides agree with TRBD2. CDR3 length: 15 residues. V shed 0 bases, J shed 10 bases, and the junction held 7 bases outside the gene matches. The germline V gene encodes CDR1 LNHDA and CDR2 SQIVND (reference sequence). CDR3 region: CASSIDSSGSVSQYF. The CDR3 nucleotides read TGTGCCAGTAGTATAGACTCTAGCGGGAGTGTGTCGCAGTATTTT.

V usage is TRBV28 and J usage is TRBJ2-1, with a weak D call TRBD2 (5 bases). This CDR3 has 16 amino acids. Germline V gene lookup returns CDR1 MDHEN and CDR2 SYDVKM. V gave up 7 bases and J gave up 5 bases, with 21 bases separating them. The CDR3 DNA follows: TGTGCCAGCATCTCGGGAAACTTCTTAGGGAACAATGAGCAGTTCTTC. Translated: CASISGNFLGNNEQFF.

The chain employs TRBV6-4 and TRBJ1-6; no reliable D call. V was trimmed by 3 bases and J by 9 bases, leaving 18 bases between them. The CDR3 runs 16 residues. CDR1 and CDR2 from the germline V gene are MRHNA and SNTAGT. The CDR3 DNA reads as TGTGCCAGCAGTGAAGGAACCTCTGGAGGAGGTTCACCCCTCCACTTT. It yields the protein CASSEGTSGGGSPLHF.

This sequence joins TRBV6-6 and TRBJ2-7, with a weak D call TRBD2 (6 bases). Trimming cost V 6 bases and J 4 bases, with 19 bases left between them. Germline V gives CDR1 MNHNY, CDR2 SVGAGI (reference sequence). The CDR3 extends over 15 amino acids. This CDR3 reads CASRSTSGVPYEQYF. The DNA for the CDR3 is TGTGCCAGCAGGTCCACCTCGGGGGTTCCGTACGAGCAGTACTTC.

The V call is TRBV19, the J call TRBJ1-2; 7 nucleotides match TRBD1. Trimming removed 10 bases from V and 4 bases from J; junction bases left unmatched: 12. The CDR3 is 14 residues long. CDR1 and CDR2 (germline): LNHDA, SQIVND (reference sequence). The CDR3 region is CATQKTGPRYGYTF. CDR3 in DNA: TGTGCCACTCAAAAGACAGGGCCTCGCTATGGCTACACCTTC.

The chain uses TRBV9 and TRBJ1-2, with D possibly TRBD1 on 5 matching bases. V gave up 0 bases and J gave up 7 bases, with 19 bases separating them. CDR1 and CDR2 (germline): SGDLS, YYNGEE. The CDR3 contains 16 residues. The CDR3 nucleotides are TGTGCCAGCAGCGTAGCCTCGGGTTCCAGGGTAGGTGGCTACACCTTC. Amino acids: CASSVASGSRVGGYTF.